This T cell receptor (beta chain) was observed in a study of T-cell memory formation after mild COVID-19. The wider study: TCR clusters mostly belonged to single donors. Broader study findings: Within pre-infection memory, some responding clones were found, suggesting cross-reactive memory joined. What remained unconfirmed was the SARS-CoV-2 specificity of second-wave clones peaking on day 37.

Germline V CDR1 and CDR2: MNHEY, SVGEGT. This CDR3 comprises 11 residues. Deletions cut 6 bases from V and 5 bases from J, with 7 bases between. Libraries for TCRalpha and TCRbeta carried sample barcodes and unique molecular identifiers via 5'RACE. MiXCR, run by TCRdb on the 5' RACE reads, gives a single entry per CDR3 protein. Here the sample spans approximately 180,000 distinct CDR3 sequences, 16% being singletons. This clonotype was seen a few times. Its specificity is not known. The clonotype comes from an adult woman who had mild COVID-19 (a few samples of this study predate the infection). Cell type and time point are not known. The chain employs TRBV6-2 or TRBV6-3 and TRBJ1-2; D remains ambiguous. Sequenced material: PBMCs or a T cell subset sorted from them (not recorded which). The CDR3 DNA is TGTGCCAGCAGCACACTTTATGGCTACACCTTC. The encoded protein is CASSTLYGYTF.